The 20 T cell receptor beta chains below come from one sample, sequenced in a study of PD-1 blockade in mismatch repair-deficient tumors. Some clones are missing from TCRdb's copy, which holds only in-frame ones; the method was immunoSEQ multiplex PCR. The sample holds some 84,000 clones, roughly 80% seen once. The specimen was peripheral blood, collected 12 weeks after starting pembrolizumab. Receptors originate from an adult with mismatch repair-deficient cancer.

This clone occurred a few times. The gene calls are TRBV9 and TRBJ2-1; D perhaps matches TRBD1 (5 bases). Trimming took 6 bases from V and 2 from J, leaving 15 bases between them. This CDR3 is 15 amino acids long. Germline CDR1 SGDLS, CDR2 YYNGEE. The CDR3 here is CASNEQGRAYNEQFF. The CDR3 DNA is TGTGCCAGCAACGAGCAGGGAAGGGCCTACAATGAGCAGTTCTTC.

The rearrangement uses TRBV15 and TRBJ2-2, with a tentative D call TRBD1 (5 bases). Deletions cut 4 bases from V and 2 bases from J, with 17 bases between. CDR1 is LNHNV and CDR2 is YYDKDF in the germline V gene (reference sequence). The CDR3 spans 17 residues. CDR3 residues: CATSNIDSTYNTGELFF. In nucleotides, the CDR3 is TGTGCCACCAGCAATATAGACAGCACGTATAACACCGGGGAGCTGTTTTTT. Variable domain in full (rest from reference TRBV15 and TRBJ2-2): DAMVIQNPRYQVTQFGKPVTLSCSQTLNHNVMYWYQQKSSQAPKLLFHYYDKDFNNEADTPDNFQSRRPNTSFCFLDIRSPGLGDTAMYLCATSNIDSTYNTGELFFGEGSRLTVL.

The J gene is TRBJ1-2, the V gene TRBV7-2; unclear D gene. Germline V lookup: CDR1 SGHTA, CDR2 FQGNSA. V was cut by 3 bases and J by 6 bases, with 17 bases left in between. This CDR3 region has 15 residues. The CDR3 DNA is TGTGCCAGCAGCTTTGCCGGGCCTACCGGGCATGGCTACACCTTC. This encodes CASSFAGPTGHGYTF.

This clone was counted once. The junction and the germline gene differ at one end; a read error may be behind it. The rearrangement links TRBV11-3 to TRBJ1-1; D not resolved. Germline CDR1 SGHNT, CDR2 YENEEA. CDR3 size: 11 residues. For the CDR3, the DNA is TGTGCCAGCAGCTCAGACGGACGGCCCGTCTTT. It yields the protein CASSSDGRPVF.

The genes are TRBV29-1 and TRBJ1-1, with D maybe TRBD1 (5 bases). From germline, CDR1 is SQVTM and CDR2 ANQGSEA. Trimming cost V 4 bases and J 1 base, with 10 bases left between them. The CDR3 has 13 residues. The CDR3 DNA sequence: TGCAGCGTTGTCGGGACCAAGAACACTGAAGCTTTCTTT. It encodes CSVVGTKNTEAFF.

Points on this clone: Sequence at one end of the junction differs from germline and may be a read error. CDR3 sequence (DNA): TGTGCTAGCAGCTTAAGAGCAGCCCCGACAGATACGCAGTATTTT. Translation: CASSLRAAPTDTQYF. V gene TRBV7-7 combines with J gene TRBJ2-3, with unresolved D. Germline CDR1 is SSHAT and CDR2 is FNYEAQ (reference sequence). The CDR3 runs to 15 residues.

The chain has TRBV19 and TRBJ2-7; D is perhaps TRBD2 (6 bases). Germline CDR1 and CDR2: LNHDA and SQIVND (reference sequence). Trimming took off 3 bases at V and 6 bases at J, with 15 bases between the two ends. The CDR3 covers 14 residues. CDR3 loop: CASSMASGQAEQYF. For the CDR3, the DNA is TGTGCCAGTAGTATGGCCAGCGGGCAAGCCGAGCAGTACTTC.

This chain connects TRBV6-1 to TRBJ2-3; no firm D call. Germline V gene sequence: CDR1 MNHNS, CDR2 SASEGT. The CDR3 runs to 13 residues. Trimming left V 1 base short and J 1 base short, with 3 bases between. Here the CDR3 reads CASSEGGTDTQYF. CDR3 nucleotide sequence: TGTGCCAGCAGTGAAGGGGGCACAGATACGCAGTATTTT.

The chain joins TRBV7-6 to TRBJ2-5; 7 nucleotides line up with TRBD2. V lost 4 bases and J lost 2; bases outside the gene matches: 7. This CDR3 has 15 amino acids. CDR1 and CDR2 from the germline V gene are SGHVS and FNYEAQ. CDR3 sequence (DNA): TGTGCCAGCAGCTCCCCCAAAGCGGGACAAGAGACCCAGTACTTC. This encodes CASSSPKAGQETQYF.

This chain joins TRBV6-1 and TRBJ1-5, with TRBD1 as a possible D gene (5 bases). V lost 4 bases and J lost 8, with 12 bases in between. Germline V gives CDR1 MNHNS, CDR2 SASEGT. The CDR3 has 13 residues. CDR3 coding DNA: TGTGCCAGCAGTGGGGGCCGGTTCGAGCCCCAGCATTTT. The encoded protein is CASSGGRFEPQHF.

The V call is TRBV18, the J call TRBJ2-7; D ambiguous. CDR3 length equals 13 residues. Germline loops: CDR1 KGHSH, CDR2 LQKENI. The V end lost 6 bases, the J end lost 2 bases, and 11 bases lay between the germline ends. In DNA, the CDR3 is TGTGCCAGCTCCCCCGGGCCGCCCTACGAGCAGTACTTC. This encodes CASSPGPPYEQYF.

V is TRBV29-1 and J is TRBJ2-1, with a possible D match to TRBD1 (6 bases). The CDR3 consists of 13 residues. Germline CDR1 reads SQVTM; CDR2 reads ANQGSEA. Trimming took off 7 bases at V and 3 bases at J, with 13 bases between the two ends. CDR3 DNA sequence: TGCAGCGGGATATGGGACAACTACAATGAGCAGTTCTTC. Translating it yields CSGIWDNYNEQFF.

V usage is TRBV4-2 and J usage is TRBJ2-3; D possibly corresponds to TRBD2 (5 bases). The V and J ends lost 5 bases and 6 bases respectively, with 12 bases between them. CDR3 length: 13 residues. CDR1 LGHNA and CDR2 YNFKEQ come from the germline V gene. The CDR3 nucleotides read TGTGCCAGCAGCTTAACTAGTTGGGATACGCAGTATTTT. This gives the protein CASSLTSWDTQYF.

The gene calls are TRBV5-6 and TRBJ2-7; 8 bases agree with TRBD1. V dropped 4 bases and J dropped 5; count of bases not matched to a gene: 8. This CDR3 is 14 amino acids long. CDR1 and CDR2 from the germline V gene are SGHDT and YYEEEE. The CDR3 bases are TGTGCCAGCAGCGCCGGACAGGGCGTCCACGAGCAGTACTTC. It specifies CASSAGQGVHEQYF.

The genes are TRBV27 and TRBJ1-1; no reliable D call. V was clipped by 8 bases and J by 3 bases, with 10 bases between them. Germline loops: CDR1 MNHEY, CDR2 SMNVEV (reference sequence). This CDR3 region has 12 residues. DNA for the CDR3: TGTGCCAGCGGAGGGTATGACACTGAAGCTTTCTTT. It encodes CASGGYDTEAFF.

This clone was counted a single time. CDR3 residues: CASSSERTITEAFF. The CDR3 coding sequence is TGTGCCAGCAGCTCAGAGCGGACGATCACTGAAGCTTTCTTT. V and J are TRBV7-6 and TRBJ1-1, with D uncertain. Germline V CDR1 and CDR2: SGHVS, FNYEAQ. CDR3 length: 14 residues. V was clipped by 4 bases and J by 4 bases, with 13 bases between them.

V gene TRBV5-5 combines with J gene TRBJ2-3; the match to TRBD2 covers 8 bases. Losses at the gene ends were 0 bases for V and 3 bases for J; bases not matched to a gene: 3. Germline V lookup: CDR1 SGHKS, CDR2 YYEKEE (reference sequence). There are 15 residues in the CDR3. CDR3 bases: TGTGCCAGCAGCTTGGGACTAGCGTCGACAGATACGCAGTATTTT. Its translation: CASSLGLASTDTQYF.

The V gene is TRBV19, the J gene TRBJ2-7; the match to TRBD2 covers 9 bases. The V segment lost 6 bases and the J segment 4 bases; nucleotides outside the gene matches: 10. Germline V gives CDR1 LNHDA, CDR2 SQIVND (reference sequence). The CDR3 has 15 residues. The CDR3 DNA sequence: TGTGCCAGTAGCCCCCTATTGGCGGGAGGGTACGAGCAGTACTTC. Residues: CASSPLLAGGYEQYF.

This chain links TRBV19 with TRBJ2-3; no clear D gene. CDR3 size: 16 residues. In germline, CDR1 is LNHDA, CDR2 SQIVND (reference sequence). V was clipped by 3 bases and J by 4 bases, with 17 bases between them. As DNA, the CDR3 is TGTGCCAGTAGTATCCGCCTCGGAGCGTATCCAGATACGCAGTATTTT. Translating it yields CASSIRLGAYPDTQYF.

This clone has just one count. V usage is TRBV7-2 and J usage is TRBJ2-5; 7 bases line up with TRBD1. V shed 8 bases and J 4 bases; nucleotides not matched to a gene: 10. CDR1 is SGHTA and CDR2 is FQGNSA in the germline V gene. The CDR3 extends over 14 amino acids. The chain's CDR3 is CASGKDRAGETQYF. The CDR3 coding sequence is TGTGCCAGCGGAAAAGACAGGGCTGGAGAGACCCAGTACTTC.